Presented here are 31 T cell receptor beta chains from one specimen sequenced in a study of T cells expressing NK-cell markers. TCRdb reprocessed the 5' RACE reads; each CDR3 protein has one entry and no DNA is given. The sample yields around 260,000 distinct CDR3 sequences, of which the top ten take up about 4.2%. The sequencing sample was made of blood T cells: a sorted CD56 or NKG2C T cell subset, CD4+ or CD8+ T cells, or bulk PBMC T cells (not recorded which). Every receptor here comes from a woman between 18 and 70 years old in good health.

The chain uses TRBV4-3 and TRBJ1-1. This CDR3 region has 15 residues. Germline V gene lookup returns CDR1 LGHNA and CDR2 YSLEER. CDR3 residues: CASSQGLGYGGEAFF.

This CDR3 is CSSTGQGAITSTDTQYF. The chain has TRBV7-2 and TRBJ2-3; TCRdb calls TRBD1, which cannot be checked without DNA. Germline values: CDR1 SGHTA, CDR2 FQGNSA. This CDR3 is 17 amino acids long.

The J gene is TRBJ2-3, the V gene TRBV27; TCRdb's D call, TRBD1, is unchecked because there is no DNA. From germline, CDR1 is MNHEY and CDR2 SMNVEV (reference sequence). The CDR3 sequence is 14 residues long. CDR3 protein: CASSPGQRRDTQYF.

This chain connects TRBV20-1 to TRBJ1-4; the D gene TCRdb calls, TRBD1, cannot be checked with no DNA. The germline CDR1 and CDR2 sequences are DFQATT and SNEGSKA (reference sequence). The CDR3 runs to 14 residues. CDR3 loop: CSAPDGATNEKLFF.

The chain is built from TRBV6-2 or TRBV6-3 and TRBJ2-5. This CDR3 is 12 amino acids long. Germline V gene data show CDR1 as MNHEY and CDR2 as SVGEGT. CDR3 region: CASTDDGETQYF.

This rearrangement joins TRBV6-5 to TRBJ2-2; absent DNA, TCRdb's TRBD1 call cannot be checked. The CDR3 sequence is 15 residues long. In germline, CDR1 is MNHEY, CDR2 SVGAGI. The CDR3 spells CASSYSNQGTGELFF.

This chain uses TRBV3-1 with TRBJ2-7; TCRdb's D call, TRBD2, is unchecked because there is no DNA. The CDR3 is 16 residues long. Germline CDR1 and CDR2: LGHDT and YNNKEL (reference sequence). The CDR3 loop is CASSQTSGILSYEQYF.

The J gene is TRBJ2-1, the V gene TRBV2; with no DNA, the TCRdb D assignment of TRBD1 cannot be verified. Germline CDR1 and CDR2: SNHLY and FYNNEI. The CDR3 is 15 amino acids. CDR3 sequence reads: CASSERQILEHEQFF.

The chain couples TRBV20-1 to TRBJ1-2; the TCRdb D gene call, TRBD1, has no DNA to confirm it. The CDR3 consists of 14 residues. The germline V gene encodes CDR1 DFQATT and CDR2 SNEGSKA (reference sequence). CDR3 amino acids: CSARHAGTHYGYTF.

This chain's CDR3 is CASSPERLTGLLAREQYF. J is TRBJ2-7 and V is TRBV18; TCRdb's D call, TRBD1, is unchecked because there is no DNA. The CDR3 is 18 amino acids. Germline lookup yields CDR1 KGHSH and CDR2 LQKENI.

The chain couples TRBV7-6 to TRBJ2-2. CDR3 length: 14 amino acids. In germline, CDR1 is SGHVS, CDR2 FNYEAQ. CDR3 protein: CASSNAQNTGELFF.

The CDR3 loop reads CASSLQAGDTEAFF. J is TRBJ1-1 and V is TRBV7-2. Germline lookup yields CDR1 SGHTA and CDR2 FQGNSA. This CDR3 is 14 amino acids long.

The chain carries TRBV2 and TRBJ1-3. The V gene's germline CDR1 is SNHLY and CDR2 FYNNEI. The CDR3 loop spans 11 amino acids. CDR3 residues: CASSYRNTIYF. Together with reference TRBV2 and TRBJ1-3, the CDR3 gives the full variable domain: EPEVTQTPSHQVTQMGQEVILRCVPISNHLYFYWYRQILGQKVEFLVSFYNNEISEKSEIFDDQFSVERPDGSNFTLKIRSTKLEDSAMYFCASSYRNTIYFGEGSWLTVV.

This chain uses TRBV19 with TRBJ2-1; the D call from TCRdb, TRBD2, cannot be confirmed without DNA. There are 14 residues in the CDR3. CDR1 is LNHDA and CDR2 is SQIVND in the germline V gene (reference sequence). CDR3 amino acids: CASKGGGGYNEQFF.

The chain carries TRBV7-2 and TRBJ2-1; TCRdb's D call of TRBD1 is untestable without DNA. CDR3 length equals 14 residues. In germline, CDR1 is SGHTA, CDR2 FQGNSA. The CDR3 protein is CAANRDQTYNEQFF.

The chain has TRBV7-3 and TRBJ2-5; TCRdb reports TRBD1, a call that lacks DNA to check it against. The germline V gene encodes CDR1 SGHTA and CDR2 FQGTGA. The CDR3 is 16 residues long. The CDR3 sequence is CASSFSGTGSQGTQYF.

The chain carries TRBV12-5 and TRBJ2-7. Germline CDR1 and CDR2: LGHNT and FRNRAP. This CDR3 comprises 15 residues. CDR3 sequence: CASGLGTGRFYEQYF. Full variable domain (remainder filled in from reference TRBV12-5 and TRBJ2-7): DARVTQTPRHKVTEMGQEVTMRCQPILGHNTVFWYRQTMMQGLELLAYFRNRAPLDDSGMPKDRFSAEMPDATLATLKIQPSEPRDSAVYFCASGLGTGRFYEQYFGPGTRLTVT.

This chain uses TRBV6-2 or TRBV6-3 with TRBJ2-5; TCRdb picks TRBD2, but there is no DNA to check that call. Germline lookup yields CDR1 MNHEY and CDR2 SVGEGT. This CDR3 comprises 16 residues. The CDR3: CASSYTSGRAGETQYF.

The V call is TRBV11-3, the J call TRBJ2-5. This CDR3 spans 13 amino acids. CDR1 is SGHNT, CDR2 YENEEA, per germline. CDR3 sequence: CASSFTEQETQYF.

V and J are TRBV15 and TRBJ2-5; TCRdb's D call of TRBD2 is untestable without DNA. The CDR3 is made up of 15 amino acids. From germline, CDR1 is LNHNV and CDR2 YYDKDF (reference sequence). The CDR3 region is CATSRVAGGPETQYF.

The V and J genes are TRBV5-1 and TRBJ2-7; TCRdb indicates TRBD2, and absent DNA this call remains unverified. The CDR3 runs to 15 residues. CDR1 is SGHRS and CDR2 is YFSETQ in the germline V gene. The CDR3 region is CASSLVREGPYEQYF.

The chain has TRBV4-3 and TRBJ2-7. Germline V gene data show CDR1 as LGHNA and CDR2 as YSLEER. The CDR3 covers 13 residues. The CDR3 sequence: CASSQSFRTEQYF.

V and J are TRBV6-1 and TRBJ2-7; TCRdb proposes TRBD1, but this gene call is untestable without DNA. This CDR3 has 16 residues. In germline, CDR1 is MNHNS, CDR2 SASEGT. CDR3 in amino acids: CASSRPNAQGSGEQYF.

The chain uses TRBV2 and TRBJ1-1; TCRdb calls TRBD1, which cannot be checked without DNA. The CDR3 runs to 12 residues. Germline V gene data show CDR1 as SNHLY and CDR2 as FYNNEI. CDR3 region: CASSNRATEAFF.

CDR3 loop: CSVGILAGYNEQFF. The chain carries TRBV29-1 and TRBJ2-1; TCRdb names TRBD2, which stays unverified in the absence of DNA. Germline V gene data show CDR1 as SQVTM and CDR2 as ANQGSEA. CDR3 size: 14 residues.

The CDR3 spells CASSLDGGRSYNEQFF. The chain joins TRBV7-2 to TRBJ2-1. The germline CDR1 and CDR2 sequences are SGHTA and FQGNSA. The CDR3 loop spans 16 amino acids.

This chain uses TRBV5-1 with TRBJ2-1; TCRdb calls TRBD1, which cannot be checked without DNA. CDR3 length: 13 residues. Germline-derived CDR1 and CDR2 are SGHRS and YFSETQ. CDR3 amino acids: CASSFVGANEQFF.

This chain links TRBV4-3 with TRBJ2-2; checking the TCRdb D call of TRBD2 is not possible without DNA. This CDR3 is built from 17 residues. The germline gives CDR1 LGHNA, CDR2 YSLEER. The CDR3 here is CASSHGTSGSSSGELFF.

The chain recombines TRBV18 with TRBJ2-1; TCRdb returns TRBD2, unconfirmable since there is no DNA. Germline CDR1 reads KGHSH; CDR2 reads LQKENI. The length of the CDR3 is 16 residues. This CDR3 is CASSPGLAGLGNEQFF.

V usage is TRBV6-2 or TRBV6-3 and J usage is TRBJ2-3; TCRdb indicates TRBD2, and absent DNA this call remains unverified. CDR1 MNHEY and CDR2 SVGEGT come from the germline V gene. The CDR3 runs to 19 residues. CDR3 protein: CASSYSISAGSTLTDTQYF.

This rearrangement joins TRBV6-2 or TRBV6-3 to TRBJ1-1; without DNA, the TCRdb call of TRBD1 cannot be checked. The CDR3 sequence is 15 residues long. Germline CDR1 and CDR2: MNHEY and SVGEGT. CDR3 loop: CASSYSPPRDTEAFF.